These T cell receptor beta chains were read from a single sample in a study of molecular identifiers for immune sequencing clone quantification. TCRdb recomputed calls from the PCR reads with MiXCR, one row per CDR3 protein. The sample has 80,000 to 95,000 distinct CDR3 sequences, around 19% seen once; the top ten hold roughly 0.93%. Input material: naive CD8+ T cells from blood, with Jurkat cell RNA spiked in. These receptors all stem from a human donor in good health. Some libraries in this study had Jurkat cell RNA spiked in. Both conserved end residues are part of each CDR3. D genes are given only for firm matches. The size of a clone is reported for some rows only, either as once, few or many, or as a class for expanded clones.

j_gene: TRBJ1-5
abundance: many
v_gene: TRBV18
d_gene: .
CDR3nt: TGTGCCAGCTCAGGGCCCGGGACCCCCAATGATCAGCCCCAGCATTTT
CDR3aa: CASSGPGTPNDQPQHF

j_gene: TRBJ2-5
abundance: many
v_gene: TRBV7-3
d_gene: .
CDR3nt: TGTGCCAGCAGCTTAGGTAGCGGATCGTACCAAGAGACCCAGTACTTC
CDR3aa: CASSLGSGSYQETQYF

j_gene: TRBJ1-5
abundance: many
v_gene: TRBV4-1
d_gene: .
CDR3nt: TGCGCCAGCAGCCAAGAAAGGTACAGCAATCAGCCCCAGCATTTT
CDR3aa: CASSQERYSNQPQHF

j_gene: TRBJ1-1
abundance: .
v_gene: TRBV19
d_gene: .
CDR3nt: TGTGCCAGTACCTCGGGCAGGCTCATGAACACTGAAGCTTTCTTT
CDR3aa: CASTSGRLMNTEAFF

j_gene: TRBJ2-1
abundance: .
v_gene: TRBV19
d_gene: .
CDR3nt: TGTGCCAGTAGTGAAGTCGCGGGATCGTCCTACAATGAGCAGTTCTTC
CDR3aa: CASSEVAGSSYNEQFF

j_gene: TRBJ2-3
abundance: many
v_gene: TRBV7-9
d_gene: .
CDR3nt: TGTGCCAGCAGCATAGGACAGACTAGCACAGATACGCAGTATTTT
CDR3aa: CASSIGQTSTDTQYF

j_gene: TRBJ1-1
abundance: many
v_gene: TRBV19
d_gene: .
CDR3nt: TGTGCCAGTAACCAATTCGGGGAGGAAGCTTTCTTT
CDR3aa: CASNQFGEEAFF

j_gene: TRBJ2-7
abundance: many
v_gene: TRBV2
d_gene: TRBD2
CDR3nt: TGTGCCAGCAGTGAAGTGGGACTAGCGGCCGACTACGAGCAGTACTTC
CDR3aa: CASSEVGLAADYEQYF

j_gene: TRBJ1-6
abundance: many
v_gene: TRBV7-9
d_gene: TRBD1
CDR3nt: TGTGCCAGCAGCTTAGACAGGGGTGCTTCCCCCCTCCACTTT
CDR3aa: CASSLDRGASPLHF

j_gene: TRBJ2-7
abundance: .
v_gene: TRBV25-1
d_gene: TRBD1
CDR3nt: TGTGCCAGCAGTGGCGCGGACAGGGTATGGGAGCAGTACTTC
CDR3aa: CASSGADRVWEQYF

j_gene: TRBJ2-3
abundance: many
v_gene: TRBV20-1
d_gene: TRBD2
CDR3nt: TGCAGTGCTAGAGATCGAGGGACTAGCGCTAGGTCAGATACGCAGTATTTT
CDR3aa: CSARDRGTSARSDTQYF

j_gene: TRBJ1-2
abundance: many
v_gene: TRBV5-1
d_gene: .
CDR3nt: TGCGCCAGCAGCTCAGATCCGGGAGCCCCGCTTGGCTACACCTTC
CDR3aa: CASSSDPGAPLGYTF

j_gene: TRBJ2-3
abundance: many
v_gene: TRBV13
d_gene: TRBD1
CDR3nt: TGTGCCAGCAGCTTCCTGACGGACAGGGGAAGCACAGATACGCAGTATTTT
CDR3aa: CASSFLTDRGSTDTQYF

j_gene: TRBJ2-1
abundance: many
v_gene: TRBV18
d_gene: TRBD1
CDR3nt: TGTGCCAGCTCACCACCGCTCGGGACAGAGGACAATGAGCAGTTCTTC
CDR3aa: CASSPPLGTEDNEQFF

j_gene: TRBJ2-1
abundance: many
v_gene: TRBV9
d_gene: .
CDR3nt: TGTGCCAGCAGCGTAGCGGCCCCCGGCCGTGAGCAGTTCTTC
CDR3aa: CASSVAAPGREQFF

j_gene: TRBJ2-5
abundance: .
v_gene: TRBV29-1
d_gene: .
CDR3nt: TGCAGCGTTGAAGGTTCCGACTGGCCAAGGGAGTCCCAGTACTTC
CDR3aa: CSVEGSDWPRESQYF

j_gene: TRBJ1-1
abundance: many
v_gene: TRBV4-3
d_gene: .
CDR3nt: TGCGCCAGCAGCCCGAGTACGAACACTGAAGCTTTCTTT
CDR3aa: CASSPSTNTEAFF

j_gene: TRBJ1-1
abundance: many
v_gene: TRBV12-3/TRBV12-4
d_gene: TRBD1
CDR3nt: TGTGCCAGCAGTTCCTCGACAGGGGCTATGAACACTGAAGCTTTCTTT
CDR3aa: CASSSSTGAMNTEAFF

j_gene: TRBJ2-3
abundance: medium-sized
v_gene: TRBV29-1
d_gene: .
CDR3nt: TGCAGCGTCCTTGAGGTCGCAGATACGCAGTATTTT
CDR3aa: CSVLEVADTQYF

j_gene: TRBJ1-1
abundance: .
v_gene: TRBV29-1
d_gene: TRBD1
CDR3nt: TGCAGCGTCCCCCAGGACAGGAAGGACACTGAAGCTTTCTTT
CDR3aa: CSVPQDRKDTEAFF

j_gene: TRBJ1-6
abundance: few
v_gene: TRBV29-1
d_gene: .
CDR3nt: TGCAGCGCACTTGAAGGGGGGAGTAATTCACCCCTCCACTTT
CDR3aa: CSALEGGSNSPLHF

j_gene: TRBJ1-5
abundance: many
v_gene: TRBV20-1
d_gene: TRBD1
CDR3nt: TGCAGTGTTAGGGCGGGGGGACAGTCGGTAACCTATGGGAATCAGCCCCAGCATTTT
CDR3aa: CSVRAGGQSVTYGNQPQHF

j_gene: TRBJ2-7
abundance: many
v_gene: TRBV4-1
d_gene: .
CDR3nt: TGCGCCAGCAGCCATATAGGCGAGCAGTACTTC
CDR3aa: CASSHIGEQYF

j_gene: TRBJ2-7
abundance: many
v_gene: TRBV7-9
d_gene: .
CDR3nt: TGTGCCAGCAGTCCCGGGACCCTCTCCTACGAGCAGTACTTC
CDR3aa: CASSPGTLSYEQYF

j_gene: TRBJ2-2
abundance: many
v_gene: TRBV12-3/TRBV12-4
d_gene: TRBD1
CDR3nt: TGTGCCAGCAGTCCCGGCGGGACAGGGGGCTTCACCGGGGAGCTGTTTTTT
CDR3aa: CASSPGGTGGFTGELFF

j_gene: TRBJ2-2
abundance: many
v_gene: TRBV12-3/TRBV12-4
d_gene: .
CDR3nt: TGTGCCAGCAGTACCAGTCCCGGGGAGCTGTTTTTT
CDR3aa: CASSTSPGELFF

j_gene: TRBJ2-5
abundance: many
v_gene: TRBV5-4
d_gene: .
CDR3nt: TGTGCCAGCAGCTCCGGGGAGGAGACCCAGTACTTC
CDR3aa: CASSSGEETQYF

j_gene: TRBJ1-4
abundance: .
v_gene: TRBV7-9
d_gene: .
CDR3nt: TGTGCCAGCAGCTCCCAGCGGGTGTCGCCTGGAACGGAAAAACTGTTTTTT
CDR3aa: CASSSQRVSPGTEKLFF

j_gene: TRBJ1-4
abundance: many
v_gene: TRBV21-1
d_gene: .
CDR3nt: TGTGCCAGCAGCAATCCTAAAGCAACTAATGAAAAACTGTTTTTT
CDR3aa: CASSNPKATNEKLFF

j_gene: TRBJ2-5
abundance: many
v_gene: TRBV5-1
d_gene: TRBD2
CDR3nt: TGCGCCAGCAGCTTGGCTAGCGGGGTCCTACAAGAGACCCAGTACTTC
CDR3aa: CASSLASGVLQETQYF

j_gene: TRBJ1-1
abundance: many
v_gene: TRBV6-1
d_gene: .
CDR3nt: TGTGCCAGCAGTGAAGCGAGGGGGAACACTGAAGCTTTCTTT
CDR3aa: CASSEARGNTEAFF

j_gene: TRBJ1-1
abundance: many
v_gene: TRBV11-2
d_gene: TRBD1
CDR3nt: TGTGCCAGCAGCTCTGGGACAGGGGCGATAAACACTGAAGCTTTCTTT
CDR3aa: CASSSGTGAINTEAFF

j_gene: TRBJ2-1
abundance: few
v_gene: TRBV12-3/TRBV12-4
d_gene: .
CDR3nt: TGTGCCAGCAGTTCGATAAGACTCAATGAGCAGTTCTTC
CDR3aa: CASSSIRLNEQFF

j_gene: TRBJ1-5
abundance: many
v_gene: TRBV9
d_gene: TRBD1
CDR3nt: TGTGCCAGCAGCGTAGAGGGGGCTTACAATCAGCCCCAGCATTTT
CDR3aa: CASSVEGAYNQPQHF

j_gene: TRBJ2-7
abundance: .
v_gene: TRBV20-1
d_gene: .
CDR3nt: TGCAGTGCTAGGGTCCGGGACGCCGGAAAGTCCTACGAGCAGTACTTC
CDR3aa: CSARVRDAGKSYEQYF

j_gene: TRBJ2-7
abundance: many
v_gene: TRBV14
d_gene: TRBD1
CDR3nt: TGTGCCAGCAGCCAGTCCCGGGACAGCTACGAGCAGTACTTC
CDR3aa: CASSQSRDSYEQYF

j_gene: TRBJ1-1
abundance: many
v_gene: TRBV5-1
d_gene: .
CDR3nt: TGCGCCAGCAGCTTGGAAAATCTGGGCACTGAAGCTTTCTTT
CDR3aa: CASSLENLGTEAFF

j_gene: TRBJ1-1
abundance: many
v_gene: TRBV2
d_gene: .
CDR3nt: TGTGCCAGCAGTGGTATAATGAACACTGAAGCTTTCTTT
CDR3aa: CASSGIMNTEAFF

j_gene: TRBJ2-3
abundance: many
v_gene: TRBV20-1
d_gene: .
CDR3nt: TGCAGTGCTAGAGGGGCACTAGCCACAGATACGCAGTATTTT
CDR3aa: CSARGALATDTQYF

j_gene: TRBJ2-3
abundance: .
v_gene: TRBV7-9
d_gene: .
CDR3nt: TGTGCCAGCAGGGGAGGCGCGGTTCTTGCAACAGATACGCAGTATTTT
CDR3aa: CASRGGAVLATDTQYF

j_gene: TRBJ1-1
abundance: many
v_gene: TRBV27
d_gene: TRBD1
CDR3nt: TGTGCCAGCAGTTTATTAATCACGGGACAGGGTATCACTGAAGCTTTCTTT
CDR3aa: CASSLLITGQGITEAFF